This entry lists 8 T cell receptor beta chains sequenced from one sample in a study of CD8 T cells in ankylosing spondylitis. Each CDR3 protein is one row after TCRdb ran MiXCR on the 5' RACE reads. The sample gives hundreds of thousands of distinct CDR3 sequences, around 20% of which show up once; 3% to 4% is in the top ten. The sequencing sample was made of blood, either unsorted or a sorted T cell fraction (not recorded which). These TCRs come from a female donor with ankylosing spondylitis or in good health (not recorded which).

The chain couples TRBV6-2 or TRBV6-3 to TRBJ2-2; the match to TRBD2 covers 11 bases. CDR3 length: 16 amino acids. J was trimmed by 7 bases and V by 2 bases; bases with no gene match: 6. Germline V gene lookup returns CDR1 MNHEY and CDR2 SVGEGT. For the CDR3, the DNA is TGTGCCAGCAGTTACGGACTAGCGGGCTCACTCGGGGAGCTGTTTTTT. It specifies CASSYGLAGSLGELFF.

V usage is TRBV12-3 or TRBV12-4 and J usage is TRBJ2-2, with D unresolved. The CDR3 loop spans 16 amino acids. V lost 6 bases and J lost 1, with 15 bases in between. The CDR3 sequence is CASRPETLLNTGELFF. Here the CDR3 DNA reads TGTGCCAGCAGGCCCGAGACGCTCCTGAACACCGGGGAGCTGTTTTTT.

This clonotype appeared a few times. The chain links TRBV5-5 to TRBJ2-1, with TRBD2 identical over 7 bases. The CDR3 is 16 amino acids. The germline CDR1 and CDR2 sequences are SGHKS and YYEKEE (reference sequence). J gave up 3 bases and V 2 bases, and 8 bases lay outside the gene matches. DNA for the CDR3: TGTGCCAGCAGCTTTGGGCGGGAGAGAATCTACAATGAGCAGTTCTTC. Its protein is CASSFGRERIYNEQFF.

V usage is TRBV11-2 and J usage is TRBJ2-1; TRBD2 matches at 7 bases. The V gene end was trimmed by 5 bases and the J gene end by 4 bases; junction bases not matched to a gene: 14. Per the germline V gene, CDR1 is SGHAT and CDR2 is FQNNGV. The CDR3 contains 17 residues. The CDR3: CASSKREGGPRYNEQFF. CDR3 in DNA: TGTGCCAGCAGCAAAAGGGAGGGAGGGCCTCGGTACAATGAGCAGTTCTTC. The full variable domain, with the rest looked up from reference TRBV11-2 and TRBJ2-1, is EAGVAQSPRYKIIEKRQSVAFWCNPISGHATLYWYQQILGQGPKLLIQFQNNGVVDDSQLPKDRFSAERLKGVDSTLKIQPAKLEDSAVYLCASSKREGGPRYNEQFFGPGTRLTVL.

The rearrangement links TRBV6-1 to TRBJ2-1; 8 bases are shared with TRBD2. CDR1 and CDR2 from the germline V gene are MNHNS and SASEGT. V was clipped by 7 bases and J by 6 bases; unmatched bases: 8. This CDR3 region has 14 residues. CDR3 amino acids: CASKDTSGINEQFF. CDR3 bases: TGTGCCAGCAAGGATACTAGCGGAATCAATGAGCAGTTCTTC.

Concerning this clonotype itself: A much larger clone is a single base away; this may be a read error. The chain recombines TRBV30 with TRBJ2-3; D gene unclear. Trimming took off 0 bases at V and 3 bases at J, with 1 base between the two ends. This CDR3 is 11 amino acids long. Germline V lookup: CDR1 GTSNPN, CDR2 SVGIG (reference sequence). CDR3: CAWSVTDTQYF. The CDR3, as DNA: TGTGCCTGGAGTGTTACAGATACGCAGTATTTT.

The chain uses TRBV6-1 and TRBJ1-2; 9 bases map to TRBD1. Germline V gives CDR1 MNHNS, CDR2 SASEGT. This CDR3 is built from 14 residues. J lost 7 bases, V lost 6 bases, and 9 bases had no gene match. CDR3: CASRRDREKFGYTF. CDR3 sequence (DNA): TGTGCCAGCAGGCGGGACAGGGAAAAATTTGGCTACACCTTC.

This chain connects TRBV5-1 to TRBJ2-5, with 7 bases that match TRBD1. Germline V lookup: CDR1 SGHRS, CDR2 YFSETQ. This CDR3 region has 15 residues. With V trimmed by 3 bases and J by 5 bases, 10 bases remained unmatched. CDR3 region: CASSSPGQFGETQYF. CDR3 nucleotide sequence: TGCGCCAGCAGCTCGCCGGGACAGTTTGGGGAGACCCAGTACTTC. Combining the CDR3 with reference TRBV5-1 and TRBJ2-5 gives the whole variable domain KAGVTQTPRYLIKTRGQQVTLSCSPISGHRSVSWYQQTPGQGLQFLFEYFSETQRNKGNFPGRFSGRQFSNSRSEMNVSTLELGDSALYLCASSSPGQFGETQYFGPGTRLLVL.